This T cell receptor beta chain was captured in a study of T cell responses to AZD1222 COVID-19 vaccine. Concerning this clone: Antigen specificity is unknown.

CDR3 length: 15 residues. V was cut by 4 bases and J by 0 bases, with 11 bases left in between. Germline V lookup: CDR1 SGDLS, CDR2 YYNGEE. Clones were sequenced by immunoSEQ multiplex PCR, and TCRdb holds only the in-frame ones, with some missing. The repertoire holds about 160,000 clones, roughly nine tenths seen once, with less than 4.5% in the top ten. General study points: Donors, mostly white British, included more females; clonal diversity was possibly underestimated.

V usage is TRBV9 and J usage is TRBJ1-3; the D is unclear. The source was peripheral blood, collected on day 0 of MenACWY control vaccination. This clonotype originated in an adult in good health. The CDR3 spells CASSPDGNSGNTIYF. DNA of the CDR3: TGTGCCAGCAGCCCGGACGGTAACTCTGGAAACACCATATATTTT.